Shown below are 30 T cell receptor beta chains from a single sample sequenced in a study of T cell responses to AZD1222 COVID-19 vaccine. Method: immunoSEQ multiplex PCR; TCRdb's copy keeps in-frame clones and lacks some. The sample lists just under 95,000 clones, about nine tenths occurring once. This sample comprised peripheral blood, obtained on day 0 of AZD1222 vaccination. The receptors come from an adult in good health.

The chain joins TRBV7-6 to TRBJ2-2; a possible D gene is TRBD1 (5 bases). The CDR3 extends over 16 amino acids. Trimming took off 4 bases at V and 4 bases at J, with 16 bases between the two ends. Germline V gene sequence: CDR1 SGHVS, CDR2 FNYEAQ. The CDR3 loop reads CASSSYRMTATGELFF. CDR3 DNA: TGTGCCAGCAGCTCCTACCGTATGACAGCCACCGGGGAGCTGTTTTTT.

The chain joins TRBV11-2 to TRBJ2-4; tentatively, D is TRBD1 (7 bases). The CDR3 runs to 16 residues. Germline CDR1 SGHAT, CDR2 FQNNGV. The V gene lost 1 base and the J gene lost 0 bases, with 10 bases spanning the gap. CDR3 sequence: CASSLAGDRAKNIQYF. The DNA of the CDR3 is TGTGCCAGCAGCTTAGCGGGGGACAGAGCCAAAAACATTCAGTACTTC.

The chain recombines TRBV13 with TRBJ2-1; D might be TRBD1 (6 bases). The V gene's germline CDR1 is PRHDT and CDR2 FYEKMQ (reference sequence). Trimming removed 4 bases from V and 3 bases from J, with 25 bases in between. This CDR3 is 19 amino acids long. The CDR3, as DNA: TGTGCCAGCAGCTCCGCCGACAGGCAGGGGACCGGGGTCTACAATGAGCAGTTCTTC. Residues: CASSSADRQGTGVYNEQFF. Drawing the rest from reference TRBV13 and TRBJ2-1, the complete variable domain is AAGVIQSPRHLIKEKRETATLKCYPIPRHDTVYWYQQGPGQDPQFLISFYEKMQSDKGSIPDRFSAQQFSDYHSELNMSSLELGDSALYFCASSSADRQGTGVYNEQFFGPGTRLTVL.

This chain joins TRBV6-2 or TRBV6-3 and TRBJ1-1; TRBD1 aligns across 9 bases. V shed 6 bases, J shed 6 bases, and the junction held 5 bases outside the gene matches. Germline V gene sequence: CDR1 MNHEY, CDR2 SVGEGT. This CDR3 is built from 13 residues. The CDR3 spells CASSPDRGSEAFF. The CDR3 nucleotides are TGTGCCAGCAGCCCGGACAGGGGTTCTGAAGCTTTCTTT.

The chain joins TRBV6-4 to TRBJ1-6, with D possibly matching TRBD1 (5 bases). Germline assignment: CDR1 MRHNA and CDR2 SNTAGT. Trimming pared 6 bases from V and 0 bases from J, leaving 9 bases between. The CDR3 length is 15 residues. The CDR3 reads CASRPGSSYNSPLHF. CDR3 nucleotide sequence: TGTGCCAGCAGGCCAGGGTCCTCCTATAATTCACCCCTCCACTTT.

This clone was seen a handful of times. The rearrangement joins TRBV7-9 to TRBJ1-2; weak D call: TRBD1 (6 bases). The germline CDR1 and CDR2 sequences are SEHNR and FQNEAQ (reference sequence). CDR3 length equals 15 residues. The V end was cut by 6 bases, the J end by 0 bases, with 14 bases between. In nucleotides, the CDR3 is TGTGCCAGCAGTTCGCTACAGGGACCTAACTATGGCTACACCTTC. Protein product: CASSSLQGPNYGYTF. Full variable domain (outside the CDR3, taken from reference TRBV7-9 and TRBJ1-2): DTGVSQNPRHKITKRGQNVTFRCDPISEHNRLYWYRQTLGQGPEFLTYFQNEAQLEKSRLLSDRFSAERPKGSFSTLEIQRTEQGDSAMYLCASSSLQGPNYGYTFGSGTRLTVV.

The chain is built from TRBV12-1 and TRBJ1-1; TRBD1, the D gene given by the table, was not confirmed from the DNA. TRBV12-1 is deemed a pseudogene. The CDR3 spans 17 residues. CDR3 nucleotides: TGTGCCAGCAGCTTTATTCGTCAGGGACACATGAACACTGAAGCTTTCTTT. Protein product: CASSFIRQGHMNTEAFF.

This clone was picked up a small number of times. The chain uses TRBV28 and TRBJ2-1; tentative D call: TRBD1 (5 bases). Trimming left V 2 bases short and J 5 bases short, with 13 bases between. Germline V gives CDR1 MDHEN, CDR2 SYDVKM. This CDR3 comprises 15 residues. The DNA for the CDR3 is TGTGCCAGCAGTTTAGCCCCCGACAGTAACAATGAGCAGTTCTTC. It yields the protein CASSLAPDSNNEQFF.

This clone is a singleton in its sample. V and J are TRBV6-6 and TRBJ1-2, with a weak D call TRBD1 (5 bases). The ends were cut back, 0 bases at V and 3 bases at J, with 8 bases in the middle. CDR3 length: 14 amino acids. Germline loops: CDR1 MNHNY, CDR2 SVGAGI (reference sequence). This chain's CDR3 is CASSYSGGDYGYTF. The CDR3, as DNA: TGTGCCAGCAGTTACTCTGGGGGGGACTATGGCTACACCTTC.

The V call is TRBV29-1, the J call TRBJ2-1; 10 bases map to TRBD1. Losses at the gene ends were 0 bases for V and 4 bases for J; bases not matched to a gene: 3. The germline CDR1 and CDR2 sequences are SQVTM and ANQGSEA. The length of the CDR3 is 15 residues. Here the CDR3 reads CSVEDPDRGYNEQFF. CDR3 sequence (DNA): TGCAGCGTTGAAGATCCGGACAGGGGGTACAATGAGCAGTTCTTC.

V is TRBV18 and J is TRBJ1-5; TRBD1 is a possible D gene (6 bases). The V end was cut by 3 bases, the J end by 1 base, with 10 bases between. The CDR3 covers 15 residues. Germline-derived CDR1 and CDR2 are KGHSH and LQKENI. The CDR3 coding sequence is TGTGCCAGCTCACCTGGGGGGGCGAGCAATCAGCCCCAGCATTTT. Amino acid sequence: CASSPGGASNQPQHF. Together with reference TRBV18 and TRBJ1-5, the CDR3 gives the full variable domain: NAGVMQNPRHLVRRRGQEARLRCSPMKGHSHVYWYRQLPEEGLKFMVYLQKENIIDESGMPKERFSAEFPKEGPSILRIQQVVRGDSAAYFCASSPGGASNQPQHFGDGTRLSIL.

This chain links TRBV5-1 with TRBJ1-1, with D possibly TRBD1 on 6 matching bases. CDR3 length equals 15 residues. V lost 1 base and J lost 2, with 12 bases in between. CDR1 is SGHRS, CDR2 YFSETQ, per germline. CDR3 bases: TGCGCCAGCAGCTTGACCCAGGGGAGTAACACTGAAGCTTTCTTT. It yields the protein CASSLTQGSNTEAFF.

In its sample, this clone was seen a few times. V usage is TRBV27 and J usage is TRBJ1-2; 7 bases fit TRBD1. Germline-derived CDR1 and CDR2 are MNHEY and SMNVEV (reference sequence). V was pared by 5 bases and J by 2 bases, with 2 bases of the junction left unmatched. The CDR3 loop spans 13 amino acids. The CDR3 nucleotides read TGTGCCAGCAGTCGAGGGGGCAACTATGGCTACACCTTC. It specifies CASSRGGNYGYTF.

The V and J genes are TRBV3-1 (or the pseudogene TRBV3-2) and TRBJ1-2; 9 nucleotides agree with TRBD1. Per the germline V gene, CDR1 is LGHDT and CDR2 is YNNKEL (reference sequence). CDR3 size: 14 residues. V lost 1 base to trimming and J lost 7 bases; unmatched junction nucleotides: 4. The CDR3 spells CASSQVDRGSGYTF. DNA for the CDR3: TGTGCCAGCAGCCAAGTGGACAGGGGTTCTGGCTACACCTTC.

A word on this clone: The junction departs from the called germline gene at one end, perhaps through a read error. This sample includes further DNA sequences coding for the same CDR3. The J gene is TRBJ1-6, the V gene TRBV2, with 10 bases identical to TRBD1. Germline assignment: CDR1 SNHLY and CDR2 FYNNEI. The CDR3 is 15 amino acids. In DNA, the CDR3 is TGTGCTAGCAGGGACGACAGGGGGCGTTCTTCACCCCTCCACTTT. The encoded protein is CASRDDRGRSSPLHF.

The CDR3 loop is CASSPGLANYGYTF. CDR3 coding DNA: TGTGCCAGCTCACCTGGGTTGGCTAACTATGGCTACACCTTC. The chain uses TRBV18 and TRBJ1-2; no clear D gene. Per the germline V gene, CDR1 is KGHSH and CDR2 is LQKENI. Between the trimmed V and J ends, which lost 3 bases and 0 bases, there was a span of 8 bases. The CDR3 contains 14 residues. Supplemented by reference TRBV18 and TRBJ1-2, the full variable domain reads NAGVMQNPRHLVRRRGQEARLRCSPMKGHSHVYWYRQLPEEGLKFMVYLQKENIIDESGMPKERFSAEFPKEGPSILRIQQVVRGDSAAYFCASSPGLANYGYTFGSGTRLTVV.

The chain has TRBV4-2 and TRBJ1-1, with a tentative D call TRBD1 (6 bases). Germline lookup yields CDR1 LGHNA and CDR2 YNFKEQ. Between the trimmed V and J ends, which lost 3 bases and 0 bases, there was a span of 11 bases. The CDR3 runs to 15 residues. DNA of the CDR3: TGTGCCAGCAGCCATATAGGGGGTGTGAACACTGAAGCTTTCTTT. Translation gives CASSHIGGVNTEAFF.

This clone turned up a few times. The CDR3, as DNA: TGTGCCAGCAGCCAAGAGATAGGATGGGACACTGAAGCTTTCTTT. This gives the protein CASSQEIGWDTEAFF. The J gene is TRBJ1-1, the V gene TRBV14; no clear D gene. This CDR3 has 15 amino acids. V lost 0 bases, J lost 3 bases, and 11 bases lay in between. Looked up from germline, CDR1 is SGHDN and CDR2 is FVKESK.

The V and J genes are TRBV18 and TRBJ1-1; no clear D. Trimming pared 2 bases from V and 6 bases from J, leaving 13 bases between. The CDR3 contains 14 residues. Germline V gene data show CDR1 as KGHSH and CDR2 as LQKENI. This chain's CDR3 is CASSPRKSGAEAFF. CDR3 bases: TGTGCCAGCTCACCAAGGAAGTCCGGCGCTGAAGCTTTCTTT.

The chain carries TRBV6-4 and TRBJ1-1, with 7 bases matching TRBD1. Germline V gives CDR1 MRHNA, CDR2 SNTAGT. Trimming at V came to 7 bases and at J to 1 base, leaving 6 bases not matched to a gene. This CDR3 region has 14 residues. In DNA, the CDR3 is TGTGCCAGCACCAAACAGGGGACGAACACTGAAGCTTTCTTT. Its protein is CASTKQGTNTEAFF.

The genes are TRBV3-1 (or the pseudogene TRBV3-2) and TRBJ1-2, with D unresolved. This CDR3 has 13 residues. The germline V gene encodes CDR1 LGHDT and CDR2 YNNKEL (reference sequence). The V end was cut by 3 bases, the J end by 7 bases, with 12 bases between. The CDR3 bases are TGTGCCAGCAGCCAGGCCTTAACGGGTGGCTACACCTTC. It specifies CASSQALTGGYTF.

The chain is built from TRBV5-1 and TRBJ1-1, with D uncertain. Trimming removed 0 bases from V and 1 base from J, with 7 bases in between. This CDR3 is 14 amino acids long. CDR1 and CDR2 (germline): SGHRS, YFSETQ. In DNA form, the CDR3 reads TGCGCCAGCAGCTTGGGGGGTGGGAACACTGAAGCTTTCTTT. Amino acid sequence: CASSLGGGNTEAFF.

The V gene is TRBV7-2, the J gene TRBJ2-1; the D gene could be TRBD1 or TRBD2 (5 bases each). The ends were cut back, 3 bases at V and 5 bases at J, with 11 bases in the middle. Germline loops: CDR1 SGHTA, CDR2 FQGNSA. This CDR3 has 14 residues. The CDR3 sequence is CASSFIEGNNEQFF. CDR3 bases: TGTGCCAGCAGCTTCATCGAGGGGAACAATGAGCAGTTCTTC.

The chain employs TRBV5-1 and TRBJ1-1, with 8 bases fitting TRBD1. Germline CDR1 and CDR2: SGHRS and YFSETQ. The CDR3 spans 14 residues. Losses at the gene ends were 2 bases for V and 3 bases for J; bases not matched to a gene: 3. Here the CDR3 reads CASSLQGEYTEAFF. The DNA of the CDR3 is TGCGCCAGCAGCTTACAGGGGGAATACACTGAAGCTTTCTTT. The entire variable domain, with the rest obtained from reference TRBV5-1 and TRBJ1-1, is as follows: KAGVTQTPRYLIKTRGQQVTLSCSPISGHRSVSWYQQTPGQGLQFLFEYFSETQRNKGNFPGRFSGRQFSNSRSEMNVSTLELGDSALYLCASSLQGEYTEAFFGQGTRLTVV.

This clone has a handful of counts. This sequence joins TRBV7-9 and TRBJ2-3, with no clear D. The germline V and J ends were trimmed by 3 bases and 2 bases, with 9 bases remaining between them. Germline V CDR1 and CDR2: SEHNR, FQNEAQ (reference sequence). The CDR3 contains 14 residues. The CDR3 spells CASSFTAYTDTQYF. DNA of the CDR3: TGTGCCAGCAGCTTCACCGCGTACACAGATACGCAGTATTTT.

This chain joins TRBV11-2 and TRBJ2-5, with D possibly TRBD2 on 6 matching bases. The germline V gene encodes CDR1 SGHAT and CDR2 FQNNGV. The CDR3 has 16 amino acids. V was clipped by 1 base and J by 0 bases, with 12 bases between them. The CDR3 protein is CASSLGISGHQETQYF. CDR3 nucleotide sequence: TGTGCCAGCAGCTTAGGGATTAGCGGCCACCAAGAGACCCAGTACTTC. Combining the CDR3 with reference TRBV11-2 and TRBJ2-5 gives the whole variable domain EAGVAQSPRYKIIEKRQSVAFWCNPISGHATLYWYQQILGQGPKLLIQFQNNGVVDDSQLPKDRFSAERLKGVDSTLKIQPAKLEDSAVYLCASSLGISGHQETQYFGPGTRLLVL.

The rearrangement uses TRBV7-9 and TRBJ1-6; 9 bases match TRBD1. The CDR3 spans 14 residues. V gave up 5 bases and J gave up 10 bases; unmatched junction bases: 6. From germline, CDR1 is SEHNR and CDR2 FQNEAQ (reference sequence). This CDR3 reads CASSEQGAESPLHF. For the CDR3, the DNA is TGTGCCAGCAGCGAACAGGGGGCTGAATCACCCCTCCACTTT.

In this sample, this clone turned up a few times. The chain combines TRBV30 with TRBJ1-6; no reliable D call. This CDR3 contains 13 residues. Looked up from germline, CDR1 is GTSNPN and CDR2 is SVGIG (reference sequence). Trimming cost V 4 bases and J 2 bases, with 6 bases left between them. The CDR3 nucleotides are TGTGCCTGGAAGACGGCCTATAATTCACCCCTCCACTTT. Its translation: CAWKTAYNSPLHF.

V and J are TRBV6-1 and TRBJ1-3, with D tentatively TRBD1 (6 bases). Trimming removed 4 bases at V and 0 bases at J, with 16 bases between. From germline, CDR1 is MNHNS and CDR2 SASEGT. CDR3 length: 17 amino acids. The CDR3 loop reads CASSGPTGALSGNTIYF. The CDR3 DNA reads TGTGCCAGCAGTGGACCGACAGGCGCCCTCTCTGGAAACACCATATATTTT.

This sequence joins TRBV30 and TRBJ2-2; tentatively, D is TRBD1 or TRBD2 (6 bases each). Deletions cut 5 bases from V and 7 bases from J, with 14 bases between. Germline CDR1 reads GTSNPN; CDR2 reads SVGIG (reference sequence). This CDR3 region has 13 residues. Here the CDR3 reads CAWFFKGGGELFF. Here the CDR3 DNA reads TGTGCCTGGTTCTTTAAGGGGGGCGGGGAGCTGTTTTTT.